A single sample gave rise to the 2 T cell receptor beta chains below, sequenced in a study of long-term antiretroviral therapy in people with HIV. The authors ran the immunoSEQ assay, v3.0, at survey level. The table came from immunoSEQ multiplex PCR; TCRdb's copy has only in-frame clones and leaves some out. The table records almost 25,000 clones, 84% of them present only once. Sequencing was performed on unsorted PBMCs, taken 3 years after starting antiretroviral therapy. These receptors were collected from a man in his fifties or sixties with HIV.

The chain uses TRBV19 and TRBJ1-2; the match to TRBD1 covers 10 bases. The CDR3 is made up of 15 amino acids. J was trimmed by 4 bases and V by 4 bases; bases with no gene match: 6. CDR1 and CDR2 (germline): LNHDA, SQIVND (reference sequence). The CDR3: CASSSGTGAVYGYTF. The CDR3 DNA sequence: TGTGCCAGTAGTAGTGGGACAGGGGCGGTCTATGGCTACACCTTC. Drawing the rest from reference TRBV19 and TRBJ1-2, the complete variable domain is DGGITQSPKYLFRKEGQNVTLSCEQNLNHDAMYWYRQDPGQGLRLIYYSQIVNDFQKGDIAEGYSVSREKKESFPLTVTSAQKNPTAFYLCASSSGTGAVYGYTFGSGTRLTVV.

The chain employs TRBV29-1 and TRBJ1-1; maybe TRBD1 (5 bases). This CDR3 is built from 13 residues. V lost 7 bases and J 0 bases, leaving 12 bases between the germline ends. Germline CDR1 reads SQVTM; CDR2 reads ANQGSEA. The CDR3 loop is CSAAGTVNTEAFF. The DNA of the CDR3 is TGCAGCGCCGCCGGGACGGTGAACACTGAAGCTTTCTTT.